One and the same sample provided the 26 T cell receptor beta chains below, sequenced in a study of early T cells in non-severe SARS-CoV-2 infection. MiXCR, run by TCRdb on the 5' RACE reads, gives a single entry per CDR3 protein. Of roughly 80,000 distinct CDR3 sequences in the sample, over 12% are singletons; the top ten hold 3%. The sample comprised whole blood. The receptors originated from an adult who was a healthcare worker with PCR-confirmed SARS-CoV-2 infection or an uninfected control (not recorded which).

The sample holds a few counts of this clonotype. The rearrangement links TRBV27 to TRBJ2-3; perhaps TRBD2 as D (5 bases). V lost 2 bases and J 4 bases, leaving 13 bases between the germline ends. The CDR3 covers 15 residues. CDR1 is MNHEY and CDR2 is SMNVEV in the germline V gene (reference sequence). Here the CDR3 reads CASSLRSSSPDTQYF. CDR3 coding DNA: TGTGCCAGCAGTTTAAGGTCTAGCAGCCCAGATACGCAGTATTTT.

This clonotype came up a few times. The chain recombines TRBV24-1 with TRBJ2-2; D ambiguous. CDR3 length: 15 residues. Germline lookup yields CDR1 KGHDR and CDR2 SFDVKD. V lost 1 base and J 0 bases, leaving 5 bases between the germline ends. The CDR3 nucleotides read TGTGCCACCAGTGATTTCACTACGAACACCGGGGAGCTGTTTTTT. It yields the protein CATSDFTTNTGELFF.

This rearrangement joins TRBV10-3 to TRBJ2-1, with 8 nucleotides matching TRBD2. Germline V CDR1 and CDR2: ENHRY, SYGVKD. Unmatched junction bases numbered 19, after V lost 0 bases and J lost 3 bases. The CDR3 is 21 residues long. CDR3 protein: CAISESMGPGGSAMYYNEQFF. DNA for the CDR3: TGTGCCATCAGTGAGTCGATGGGCCCGGGGGGGTCGGCTATGTACTACAATGAGCAGTTCTTC.

Only a few counts were recorded for this clonotype. The chain employs TRBV7-9 and TRBJ2-4; 9 bases line up with TRBD1. The V gene end was trimmed by 2 bases and the J gene end by 6 bases; junction bases not matched to a gene: 5. The CDR3 contains 15 residues. Germline CDR1 and CDR2: SEHNR and FQNEAQ (reference sequence). The CDR3 sequence is CASSLSLTGGNIQYF. DNA for the CDR3: TGTGCCAGCAGCTTATCCCTGACAGGGGGAAACATTCAGTACTTC.

This clonotype was seen only a few times. The gene calls are TRBV14 and TRBJ2-7; 7 bases match TRBD1. V lost 5 bases to trimming and J lost 0 bases; unmatched junction nucleotides: 4. Germline lookup yields CDR1 SGHDN and CDR2 FVKESK. This CDR3 region has 14 residues. The chain's CDR3 is CASSKDRYSYEQYF. In DNA form, the CDR3 reads TGTGCCAGCAGCAAGGACAGGTACTCCTACGAGCAGTACTTC.

This chain joins TRBV29-1 and TRBJ2-3; D remains unclear. The CDR3 has 13 amino acids. The ends were cut back, 4 bases at V and 2 bases at J, with 10 bases in the middle. Looked up from germline, CDR1 is SQVTM and CDR2 is ANQGSEA. The CDR3 nucleotides are TGCAGCGTTGTGTACAGAAACACAGATACGCAGTATTTT. Amino acids: CSVVYRNTDTQYF.

The chain uses TRBV12-3 or TRBV12-4 and TRBJ1-3, with unresolved D. Deletions cut 5 bases from V and 3 bases from J, with 14 bases between. The CDR3 is made up of 15 amino acids. CDR3 region: CASSPPPPRGNTIYF. In DNA form, the CDR3 reads TGTGCCAGCAGTCCCCCCCCGCCACGTGGAAACACCATATATTTT.

At least ten counts were recorded for this clonotype. The CDR3 region has the DNA TGTGCCAGCAGTCGACCGATACGTAACTATGGCTACACCTTC. Its translation is CASSRPIRNYGYTF. This chain uses TRBV2 with TRBJ1-2; no clear D. The CDR3 length is 14 residues. Germline loops: CDR1 SNHLY, CDR2 FYNNEI. V gave up 5 bases and J gave up 1 base, with 11 bases separating them.

As to this clonotype: The junction departs from the called germline gene at one end, perhaps through a read error. The chain joins TRBV7-7 to TRBJ2-2; no reliable D call. The length of the CDR3 is 14 residues. The germline V gene has CDR1 SSHAT and CDR2 FNYEAQ (reference sequence). This CDR3 is CASSSSSGIGELFF. CDR3 nucleotide sequence: TGTGCTAGCAGCTCGAGTAGTGGGATCGGGGAGCTGTTTTTT.

In this sample, this clonotype turned up once. The J gene is TRBJ2-7, the V gene TRBV6-5; D remains unclear. Germline CDR1 reads MNHEY; CDR2 reads SVGAGI. The germline V and J ends were trimmed by 7 bases and 0 bases, with 13 bases remaining between them. The CDR3 runs 14 residues. CDR3 residues: CASTTYGPSYEQYF. CDR3 DNA sequence: TGTGCCAGCACCACGTACGGGCCCTCCTACGAGCAGTACTTC.

This rearrangement joins TRBV29-1 to TRBJ2-2, with 9 bases identical to TRBD1. The CDR3 contains 15 residues. The ends lost 7 bases at V and 0 bases at J; junction bases unmatched: 6. Per germline, CDR1 SQVTM and CDR2 ANQGSEA. The CDR3 coding sequence is TGCAGCGCCTCCGGGACAGGGACGAACACCGGGGAGCTGTTTTTT. Protein: CSASGTGTNTGELFF.

V gene TRBV2 combines with J gene TRBJ1-5; D gene unclear. Germline V lookup: CDR1 SNHLY, CDR2 FYNNEI. CDR3 length equals 13 residues. Between the trimmed V and J ends, which lost 1 base and 7 bases, there was a span of 8 bases. Written as DNA, the CDR3 is TGTGCCAGCAGTGAAGAAGGTCGGCAGCCCCAGCATTTT. It encodes CASSEEGRQPQHF.

V is TRBV7-2 and J is TRBJ2-1, with TRBD2 identical over 7 bases. The V and J ends lost 1 base and 7 bases, in that order; junction bases with no gene match: 7. This CDR3 comprises 15 residues. The germline gives CDR1 SGHTA, CDR2 FQGNSA. CDR3 DNA: TGTGCCAGCAGCTTAGAGAGGAGAGCGGGGAATGAGCAGTTCTTC. Residues: CASSLERRAGNEQFF.

Many counts were recorded for this clonotype. V and J are TRBV4-2 and TRBJ2-7, with 8 bases aligning to TRBD1. After removal of 0 bases from V and 4 bases from J, the junction contained 8 bases not matched to a gene. The CDR3 sequence is 16 residues long. Germline V gene data show CDR1 as LGHNA and CDR2 as YNFKEQ. Written as DNA, the CDR3 is TGTGCCAGCAGCCAAGAGGGTACAGGGGGTAGGTACGAGCAGTACTTC. Translated: CASSQEGTGGRYEQYF.

Worth noting for this clonotype: At one of its ends the junction is not consistent with the germline gene, which may arise from a read error. The CDR3 bases are TGCAGCGTAGAAGCGGGGATGGGCACCGGGGAGCTGTTTTTT. Translating it yields CSVEAGMGTGELFF. The chain combines TRBV29-1 with TRBJ2-2, with TRBD2 matching 7 bases. The CDR3 length is 14 residues. Germline V gene data show CDR1 as SQVTM and CDR2 as ANQGSEA.

This clonotype was counted at least ten times. The chain links TRBV4-1 to TRBJ2-2, with 14 bases identical to TRBD2. CDR1 and CDR2 from the germline V gene are MGHRA and YSYEKL. Trimming cost V 4 bases and J 4 bases; bases outside gene matches: 5. There are 17 residues in the CDR3. The CDR3 region is CASSPLGLAGGTGELFF. CDR3 DNA sequence: TGCGCCAGCAGCCCCCTAGGACTAGCGGGAGGCACCGGGGAGCTGTTTTTT.

There are a few counts of this clonotype. The V and J genes are TRBV7-2 and TRBJ2-1; 9 nucleotides line up with TRBD2. Germline V gives CDR1 SGHTA, CDR2 FQGNSA. J was trimmed by 2 bases and V by 2 bases; bases with no gene match: 4. The CDR3 consists of 16 residues. The CDR3 region has the DNA TGTGCCAGCAGCTTATGGGCGGGAGGGGCCTACAATGAGCAGTTCTTC. Translating gives CASSLWAGGAYNEQFF.

This clonotype was observed many times. The rearrangement joins TRBV5-1 to TRBJ2-7; 10 bases are a match to TRBD2. Germline V gene sequence: CDR1 SGHRS, CDR2 YFSETQ. This CDR3 contains 17 residues. Trimming removed 4 bases from V and 2 bases from J; junction bases left unmatched: 12. Here the CDR3 reads CASSGEASGGSPYEQYF. CDR3 sequence (DNA): TGCGCCAGCAGCGGGGAGGCTAGCGGGGGATCCCCCTACGAGCAGTACTTC.

This clonotype was seen more than once but under ten times. The genes are TRBV7-2 and TRBJ1-2; D not certain. The CDR3 is 14 amino acids. V lost 1 base to trimming and J lost 0 bases, with 6 bases between them. Germline CDR1 reads SGHTA; CDR2 reads FQGNSA. CDR3 sequence reads: CASSLVPANYGYTF. CDR3 DNA sequence: TGTGCCAGCAGCTTAGTTCCAGCTAACTATGGCTACACCTTC.

The CDR3 is CASNLQGASTEAFF. The DNA for the CDR3 is TGTGCCAGCAATCTACAGGGGGCTAGCACTGAAGCTTTCTTT. V usage is TRBV7-2 and J usage is TRBJ1-1; the match to TRBD1 covers 9 bases. This CDR3 region has 14 residues. J was trimmed by 4 bases and V by 7 bases; bases with no gene match: 7. Germline CDR1 reads SGHTA; CDR2 reads FQGNSA.

This clonotype was detected many times. The chain uses TRBV6-1 and TRBJ1-1; weak D call: TRBD1 (5 bases). The germline V gene encodes CDR1 MNHNS and CDR2 SASEGT. Trimming took 1 base from V and 8 from J, leaving 17 bases between them. The length of the CDR3 is 15 residues. CDR3 amino acids: CASSEGGSGASEAFF. The CDR3 DNA reads as TGTGCCAGCAGTGAAGGGGGGAGTGGGGCCTCCGAAGCTTTCTTT.

This clonotype was observed many times. The genes are TRBV20-1 and TRBJ2-3, with D perhaps matching TRBD1 (5 bases). V was clipped by 6 bases and J by 2 bases, with 18 bases between them. Germline V CDR1 and CDR2: DFQATT, SNEGSKA (reference sequence). This CDR3 is 15 amino acids long. The CDR3 sequence: CSARDGRDVTDTQYF. In DNA, the CDR3 is TGCAGTGCCCGTGACGGCAGGGATGTCACAGATACGCAGTATTTT.

This clonotype has just a few counts. The rearrangement uses TRBV29-1 and TRBJ2-7, with unresolved D. This CDR3 contains 12 residues. With 5 bases removed from V and 1 base from J, the gap between germline ends came to 9 bases. Germline assignment: CDR1 SQVTM and CDR2 ANQGSEA. The CDR3 sequence is CSVFSSSYEQYF. The CDR3 region has the DNA TGCAGCGTTTTTAGCAGTTCCTACGAGCAGTACTTC.

This sequence joins TRBV5-1 and TRBJ2-1; 7 nucleotides align to TRBD2. The germline gives CDR1 SGHRS, CDR2 YFSETQ. The CDR3 totals 15 residues. V was pared by 5 bases and J by 3 bases, with 8 bases of the junction left unmatched. CDR3 sequence reads: CASRYTSDNYNEQFF. CDR3 DNA sequence: TGCGCCAGCAGGTACACTAGCGACAACTACAATGAGCAGTTCTTC.

V and J are TRBV7-9 and TRBJ1-3; no clear D. The CDR3 is 13 amino acids. Germline V gives CDR1 SEHNR, CDR2 FQNEAQ (reference sequence). The V end was cut by 5 bases, the J end by 6 bases, with 11 bases between. CDR3 nucleotide sequence: TGTGCCAGCAGCGGAGAGGACTTAAACACCATATATTTT. Protein sequence: CASSGEDLNTIYF. Using reference TRBV7-9 and TRBJ1-3 for the parts outside the CDR3, the full variable domain is DTGVSQNPRHKITKRGQNVTFRCDPISEHNRLYWYRQTLGQGPEFLTYFQNEAQLEKSRLLSDRFSAERPKGSFSTLEIQRTEQGDSAMYLCASSGEDLNTIYFGEGSWLTVV.

This clonotype occurred many times. CDR3 sequence (DNA): TGCGCCAGCAGCCCGGAACTAGCGGGAGGGTCCGAGCAGTACTTC. Translating it yields CASSPELAGGSEQYF. V gene TRBV4-1 combines with J gene TRBJ2-7; 13 bases are shared with TRBD2. The CDR3 is 15 amino acids. J was trimmed by 6 bases and V by 4 bases; bases with no gene match: 6. From germline, CDR1 is MGHRA and CDR2 YSYEKL.